The T cell receptor beta chain described here comes from a study of cytomegalovirus exposure and HLA in healthy donors (TCRdb year 2017). In the study overall: An earlier analysis of more than 550 of the donors reported 250 to 300 Gb of sequence data and around 100 million unique TCR beta sequences obtained from around 170 million T cells. In an earlier analysis of 500 to 650 of the donors, high-throughput TCR beta sequencing was used to judge whether each TCR beta V gene segment behaved as functional or pseudogenic. The number of typed donors differed by locus: 629-630 for A, B, C, DRB1 and DQB1; 522 for DQA1; 600 to 610 for DPA1; and some 470 for DPB1. About 280 gigabases of sequencing data and some 85 million unique TCR sequences were included in an early release covering roughly 600 HLA-typed donors. Across approximately 420 genotyped donors of the cohort, an average of about 240,000 unique TCR beta nucleotide sequences per donor were sequenced, and approximately 19% of those sequences were non-productive. A later genetic analysis took genome-wide SNP genotypes for about 65% of the roughly 670 donors and used that subset as a discovery cohort. Four to six DR-DQ haplotypes were handled as single units for association and clustering, since linkage in the cohort was strong. A separate validation cohort of roughly 120 different subjects was used in addition to the approximately 610-subject first cohort. In the later analysis, no new phenotypic data were used to find candidate immune exposures; instead, reliance was placed on TCR beta sequences and their occurrence across donors. Class I and class II HLA loci were covered by the typing at four-digit resolution. Every repertoire in the discovery cohort had been generated on one and the same sequencing platform. High-throughput TCR immunosequencing, statistical association of individual TCRs with disease status, and machine learning were combined to predict cytomegalovirus infection status. Of the approximately 400 genotyped donors, roughly 85% fell in the genetic ancestry cluster associated with self-reported Caucasian donors. The study used immunosequencing to profile the T cell repertoires of approximately 640 subjects and linked those repertoires to cytomegalovirus serostatus. Donor age, sex, ethnicity and CMV serostatus were collected together with the repertoire data. The study aimed to test whether signatures of past pathogen exposure could be identified by cataloging public T cell receptors. A later analysis re-analyzed previously published TCR beta repertoires from 550 to 700 donors and added high-resolution HLA genotyping to study TCR occurrence patterns.

The paper as a whole reports these results and caveats: A cluster of highly shared sequence variants was judged likely to be a technical artifact of the sequencing pipeline. Some IMGT-functional V segments, including TRBV6-2 and TRBV6-3, could not be distinguished by the 87-base-pair reads and were therefore excluded. In the study, some 180 TCR beta chains were listed as associated with cytomegalovirus. In an earlier analysis of approximately 590 of the donors, most TCR beta V segments appeared in productive rearrangements about 90% or about 30% of the time, broadly matching IMGT annotations. Because counts were too low, some 17 rarely observed V segments, including chromosome 9 orphons, were left out of the earlier analysis of roughly 600 of the donors. According to a later analysis, most CMV-associated TCR beta chains appeared to be HLA-restricted, and the HLA associations seemed to be driven largely by CMV exposure. A later genetic analysis reported fewer N-insertions in productive TCRs among donors in an Asian-associated ancestry cluster than the roughly 700-donor mean. The cohort was sequenced for TCR beta chains only, and without alpha or paired-chain data the features that could be detected were limited. Compared with equally common non-associated chains, HLA-associated TCR beta chains in a later analysis were more clonally expanded and had lower generation probabilities. Correlated functional status among segregating V segments might reflect linkage disequilibrium, but an unknown experimental factor could not be ruled out. In a later genetic analysis, a missense DCLRE1C variant was associated with V-gene and J-gene trimming of TCR beta chains, and the association was replicated in an independent cohort. A further reported finding was that TCR beta sequences accurately predicted the HLA-A and HLA-B alleles for most subjects in the first cohort. Strong co-occurrence of HLA alleles, especially DR and DQ, made assigning TCR associations to individual alleles difficult. Because HLA typing was missing for some donors at each locus, association tests included only the typed subset. While some public TCRs were present in many individuals, most TCR sequences turned up only very rarely across donors. In a later analysis, the rate of TCR association differed among HLA loci, with DRB1 alleles having the most associated TCRs and HLA-C alleles having the fewest. Cytomegalovirus status was reported to be diagnosed by the classifier with high specificity and sensitivity in both the original and validation cohorts. According to the authors, the approach could potentially be generalized to other disease states and immunological phenotypes. A few of the identified cytomegalovirus-associated TCR beta chains were confirmed in vitro to be specific for cytomegalovirus antigens. In a later analysis, several top co-occurrence clusters were reported to appear linked to parvovirus B19, influenza, CMV and Epstein-Barr virus. Roughly uniform sequencing depth across donors was assumed in presence/absence analyses, although this assumption may not hold. CMV serostatus was the only immune exposure information available for the cohort. Specific HLA alleles were associated with 18,000 or so TCR beta sequences at a false discovery rate of 0.05 in a later analysis.

Trimming leaves V shorter by 4 bases and J shorter by 4 bases, with the junction holding 7 bases beyond the gene matches. Inclusive of the bounding cysteine and phenylalanine, the CDR3 is 15 residues long. Here the CDR3 DNA is all that survives: 45 bases in frame from base 1. Reading the germline V gene (reference sequence) gives CDR1 SEHNR and CDR2 FQNEAQ. Receptor amplification or capture employed the immunoSEQ multiplex PCR assay. For the multiplex PCR, a mixture combining 60 forward primers for TCR Vbeta segments and 13 reverse primers for TCR Jbeta segments was used. Amplification of the CDR3 region of rearranged TCR beta genes was performed with a multiplex PCR assay on genomic DNA. Amplified TCR beta libraries were sequenced as 87-base-pair reads on the Illumina HiSeq System. The source study handled its data this way. In a later analysis, about 80 million unique TCR beta chains were counted across the roughly 610 repertoires, and roughly 11 million of these chains were shared by at least two donors. Raw reads were error-corrected and collapsed into unique sequences with a nearest-neighbor algorithm that merged closely related sequences to remove PCR and sequencing errors. To assign V, D and J gene segments, CDR3 sequences were aligned to IMGT reference sequences. Each retained sequence needed at least a six-nucleotide match to both a V gene segment and a J gene segment. A rearrangement counted as productive if the CDR3 had no stop codons and remained in frame with V and J, and every other rearrangement counted as non-productive. Following IMGT convention, CDR3 was defined as the stretch from the second conserved V-encoded cysteine up to the conserved J-encoded phenylalanine. Sequences without an unambiguous match to a single V gene segment were excluded from the earlier analysis of about 600 of the donors. In an earlier analysis of a few hundred of the donors, V segments were called functional above 56.7% productive rearrangements and were called segregating when the between-donor standard deviation exceeded 5%. To diagnose cytomegalovirus status from the catalog of TCR beta chain sequences, a statistical classification framework was built. A later analysis assigned V and J genes by comparing TCR nucleotide sequences with IMGT/GENE-DB human TR gene sequences. In a later analysis, CDR3 sequences and most-parsimonious VDJ recombination scenarios were assigned using the TCRdist pipeline. In a later analysis, every TCR beta chain was defined by the combination of its CDR3 amino acid sequence and its V-gene family, and reads without a unique V-gene family were dropped. A later analysis removed 592 highly shared, low-generation-probability nucleotide sequences to deal with suspected cross-contamination and a sequencing artifact. A later analysis calculated a clonal expansion index for each public chain from normalized within-repertoire ranks of inferred template counts. In a later analysis, generation probabilities were computed using a VDJ recombination model fitted to out-of-frame rearrangements, and the results were checked against IGoR. In a later analysis, hypergeometric tests were used to score TCR-TCR, TCR-HLA and TCR-CMV co-occurrence, with a repertoire-size bias correction applied to TCR pairs. To estimate false discovery rates, a later analysis permuted the HLA or CMV assignments 20 times. In a later analysis, co-occurring TCRs were grouped using DBSCAN, with TCRdist sequence similarity added in when clustering inside HLA-allele-positive subsets. Repertoires with fewer than 30,000 or more than 120,000 public chains, plus five repertoires with anomalous nucleotide sharing, were excluded from co-occurrence clustering. TCRdb provides this immuneACCESS table in a form limited to in-frame rearrangements. Some clones are lacking; in checked studies, under half of them reflect an unresolved V gene, and why the rest are absent is not known. Clone size and the V and J calls come from that table; the DNA yielded D and trimming. In this sample the table shows under 150,000 clones, over 70% of which occur a single time. Around 4.1% of the sample is held by the ten biggest clonotypes.

The cohort comprised under 700 healthy bone marrow donors. At the time of sampling, all cohort members were nominally healthy, though unrecorded immune exposures were likely present. The donor was CMV seronegative and was included in the group of approximately 350 seronegative cohort members. Each donor provided a peripheral blood sample, and peripheral blood mononuclear cells were used for TCR beta sequencing. Genomic DNA extraction from the blood cell samples was performed with the Qiagen DNeasy Blood Extraction Kit. As regards this clone: It has no known antigen specificity. Within one base of it there is no much larger clone, and no base qualities were kept.

The sequence was collected from a woman aged 40 to 50 in good health and CMV-seronegative. The sample comprised PBMCs. The chain couples TRBV7-9 to TRBJ1-1, with 9 middle bases fitting TRBD1. The DNA sequence is given as TGTGCCAGCAGCTCCCGGGACAGGGTGGTCACTGAAGCTTTCTTT. This translates into CASSSRDRVVTEAFF.